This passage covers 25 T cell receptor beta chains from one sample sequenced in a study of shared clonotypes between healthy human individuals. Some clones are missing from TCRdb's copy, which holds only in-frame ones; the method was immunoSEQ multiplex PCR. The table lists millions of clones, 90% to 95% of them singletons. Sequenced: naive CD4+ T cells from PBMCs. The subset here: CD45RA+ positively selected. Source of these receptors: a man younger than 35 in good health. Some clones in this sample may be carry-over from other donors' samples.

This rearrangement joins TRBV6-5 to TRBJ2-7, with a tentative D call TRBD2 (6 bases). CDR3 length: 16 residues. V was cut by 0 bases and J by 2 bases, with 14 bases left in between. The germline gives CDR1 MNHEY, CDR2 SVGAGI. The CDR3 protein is CASSYSMAGRAYEQYF. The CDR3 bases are TGTGCCAGCAGTTACTCGATGGCGGGAAGGGCCTACGAGCAGTACTTC.

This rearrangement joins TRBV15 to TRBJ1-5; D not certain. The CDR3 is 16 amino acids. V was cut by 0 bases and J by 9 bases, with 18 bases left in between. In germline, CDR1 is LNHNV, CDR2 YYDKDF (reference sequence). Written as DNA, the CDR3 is TGTGCCACCAGCAGAGATCTAAGGCCAACCCTGGGGCCCCAGCATTTT. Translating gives CATSRDLRPTLGPQHF.

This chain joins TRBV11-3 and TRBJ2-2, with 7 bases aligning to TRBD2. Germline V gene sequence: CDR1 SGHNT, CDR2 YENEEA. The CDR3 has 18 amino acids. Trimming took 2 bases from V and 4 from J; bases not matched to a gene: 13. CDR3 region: CASSLLIRGEVGTGELFF. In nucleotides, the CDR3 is TGTGCCAGCAGCTTATTGATTCGGGGGGAAGTTGGCACCGGGGAGCTGTTTTTT.

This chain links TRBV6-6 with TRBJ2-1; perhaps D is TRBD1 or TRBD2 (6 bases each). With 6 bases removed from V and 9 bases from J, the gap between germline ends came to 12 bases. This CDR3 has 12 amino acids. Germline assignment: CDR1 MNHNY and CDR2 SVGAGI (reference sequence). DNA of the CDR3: TGTGCCAGCAGCTCACAGGGACTTGAGCAGTTCTTC. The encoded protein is CASSSQGLEQFF.

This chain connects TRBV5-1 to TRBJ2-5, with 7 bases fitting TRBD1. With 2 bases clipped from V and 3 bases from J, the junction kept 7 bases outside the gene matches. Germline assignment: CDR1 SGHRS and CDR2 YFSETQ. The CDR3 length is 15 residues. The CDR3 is CASSFGGQRKETQYF. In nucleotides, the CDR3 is TGCGCCAGCAGCTTTGGGGGACAGCGGAAAGAGACCCAGTACTTC.

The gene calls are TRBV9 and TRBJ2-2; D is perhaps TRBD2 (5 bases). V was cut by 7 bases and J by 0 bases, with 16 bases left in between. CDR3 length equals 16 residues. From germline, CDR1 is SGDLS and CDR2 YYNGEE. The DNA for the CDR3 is TGTGCCAGCCACCCTGATGTCGGGGCGAACACCGGGGAGCTGTTTTTT. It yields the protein CASHPDVGANTGELFF. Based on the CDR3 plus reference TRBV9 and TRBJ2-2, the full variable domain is DSGVTQTPKHLITATGQRVTLRCSPRSGDLSVYWYQQSLDQGLQFLIQYYNGEERAKGNILERFSAQQFPDLHSELNLSSLELGDSALYFCASHPDVGANTGELFFGEGSRLTVL.

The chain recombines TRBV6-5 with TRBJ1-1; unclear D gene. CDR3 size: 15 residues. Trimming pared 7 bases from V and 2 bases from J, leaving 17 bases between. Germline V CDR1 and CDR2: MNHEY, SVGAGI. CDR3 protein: CASTSVRRVNTEAFF. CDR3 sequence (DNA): TGTGCCAGCACTAGCGTCAGACGGGTCAACACTGAAGCTTTCTTT.

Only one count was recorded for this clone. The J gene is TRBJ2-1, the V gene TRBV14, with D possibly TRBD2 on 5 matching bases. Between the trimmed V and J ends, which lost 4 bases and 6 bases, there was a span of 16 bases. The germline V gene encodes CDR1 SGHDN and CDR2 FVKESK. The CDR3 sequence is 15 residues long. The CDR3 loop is CASSPAEVRGNEQFF. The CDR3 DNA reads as TGTGCCAGCAGCCCCGCGGAGGTGCGAGGCAATGAGCAGTTCTTC.

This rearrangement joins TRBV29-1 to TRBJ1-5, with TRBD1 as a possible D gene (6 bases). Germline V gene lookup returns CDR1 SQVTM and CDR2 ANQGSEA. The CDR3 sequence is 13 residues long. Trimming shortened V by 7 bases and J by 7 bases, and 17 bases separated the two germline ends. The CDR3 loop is CSAMVGAQQPQHF. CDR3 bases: TGCAGCGCTATGGTGGGGGCTCAGCAGCCCCAGCATTTT.

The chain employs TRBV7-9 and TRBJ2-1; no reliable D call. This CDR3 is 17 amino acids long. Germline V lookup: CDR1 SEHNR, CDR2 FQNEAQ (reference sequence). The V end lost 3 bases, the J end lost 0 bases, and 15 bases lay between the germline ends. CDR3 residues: CASSLGSTVSSYNEQFF. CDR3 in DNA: TGTGCCAGCAGCTTGGGTAGCACGGTAAGCTCCTACAATGAGCAGTTCTTC.

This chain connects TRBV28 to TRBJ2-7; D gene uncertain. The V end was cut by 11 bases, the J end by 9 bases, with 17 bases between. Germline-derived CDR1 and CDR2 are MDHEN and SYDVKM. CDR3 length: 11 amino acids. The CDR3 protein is CAALGFSGQYF. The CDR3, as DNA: TGTGCCGCTCTGGGGTTTTCTGGGCAGTACTTC.

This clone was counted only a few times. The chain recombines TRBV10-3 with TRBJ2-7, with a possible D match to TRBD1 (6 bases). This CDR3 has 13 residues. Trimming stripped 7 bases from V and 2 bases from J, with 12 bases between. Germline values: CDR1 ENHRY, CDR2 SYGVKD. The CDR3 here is CAITGDNTYEQYF. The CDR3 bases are TGTGCCATCACTGGGGACAACACCTACGAGCAGTACTTC.

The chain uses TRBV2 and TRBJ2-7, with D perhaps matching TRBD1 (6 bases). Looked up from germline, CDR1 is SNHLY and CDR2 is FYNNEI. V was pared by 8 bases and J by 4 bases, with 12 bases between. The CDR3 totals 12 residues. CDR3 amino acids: CASHRVGYEQYF. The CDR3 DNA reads TGTGCCAGCCACAGGGTAGGGTACGAGCAGTACTTC.

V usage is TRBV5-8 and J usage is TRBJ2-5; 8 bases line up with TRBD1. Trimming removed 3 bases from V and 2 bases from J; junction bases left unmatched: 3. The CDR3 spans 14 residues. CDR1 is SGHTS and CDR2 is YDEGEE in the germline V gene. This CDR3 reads CASSSTGGQETQYF. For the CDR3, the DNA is TGTGCCAGCAGCTCCACAGGGGGTCAAGAGACCCAGTACTTC.

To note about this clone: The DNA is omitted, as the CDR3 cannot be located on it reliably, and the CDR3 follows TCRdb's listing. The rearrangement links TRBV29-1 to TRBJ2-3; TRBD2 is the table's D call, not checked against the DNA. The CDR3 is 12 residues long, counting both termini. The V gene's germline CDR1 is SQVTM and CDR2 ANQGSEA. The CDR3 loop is CSVGPGADTQYF.

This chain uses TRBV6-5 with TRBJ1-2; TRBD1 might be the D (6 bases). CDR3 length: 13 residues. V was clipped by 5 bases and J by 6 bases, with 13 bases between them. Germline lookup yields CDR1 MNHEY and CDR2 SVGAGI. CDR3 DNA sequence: TGTGCCAGCAGTCTCGACAGGTCGGATGGCTACACCTTC. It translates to CASSLDRSDGYTF.

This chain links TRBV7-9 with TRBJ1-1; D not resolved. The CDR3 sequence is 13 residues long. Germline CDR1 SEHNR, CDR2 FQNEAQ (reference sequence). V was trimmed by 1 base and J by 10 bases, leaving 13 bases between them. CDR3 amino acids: CASSLVGSLRAFF. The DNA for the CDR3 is TGTGCCAGCAGCTTAGTCGGCAGCCTGCGAGCTTTCTTT.

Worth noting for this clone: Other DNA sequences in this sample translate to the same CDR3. The CDR3 region has the DNA TGTGCCAGCAGCCCAACCACAGATACGCAGTATTTT. Protein: CASSPTTDTQYF. The rearrangement links TRBV9 to TRBJ2-3, with D uncertain. The V end was cut by 4 bases, the J end by 2 bases, with 5 bases between. CDR1 and CDR2 (germline): SGDLS, YYNGEE. The CDR3 sequence is 12 residues long. Looking up the rest from reference TRBV9 and TRBJ2-3 gives the full variable domain: DSGVTQTPKHLITATGQRVTLRCSPRSGDLSVYWYQQSLDQGLQFLIQYYNGEERAKGNILERFSAQQFPDLHSELNLSSLELGDSALYFCASSPTTDTQYFGPGTRLTVL.

CDR3: CASSFTDSTDTQYF. CDR3 DNA: TGTGCCAGCTCATTCACAGACAGCACAGATACGCAGTATTTT. The rearrangement uses TRBV18 and TRBJ2-3, with D unclear. The CDR3 totals 14 residues. The V and J ends lost 5 bases and 0 bases respectively, with 9 bases between them. CDR1 KGHSH and CDR2 LQKENI come from the germline V gene.

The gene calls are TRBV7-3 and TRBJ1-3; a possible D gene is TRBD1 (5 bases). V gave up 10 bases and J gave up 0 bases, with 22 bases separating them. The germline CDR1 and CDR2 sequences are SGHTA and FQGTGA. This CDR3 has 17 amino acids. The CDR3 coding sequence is TGTGCCACCCCCTCACCTCGGGGGTCAATCTCTGGAAACACCATATATTTT. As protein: CATPSPRGSISGNTIYF.

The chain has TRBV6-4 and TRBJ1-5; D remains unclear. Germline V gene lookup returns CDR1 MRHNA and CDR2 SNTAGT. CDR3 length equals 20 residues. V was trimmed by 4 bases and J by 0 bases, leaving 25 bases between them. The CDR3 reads CASSATVRVLGPYSNQPQHF. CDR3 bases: TGTGCCAGCAGTGCCACGGTCCGGGTCCTAGGTCCATATAGCAATCAGCCCCAGCATTTT.

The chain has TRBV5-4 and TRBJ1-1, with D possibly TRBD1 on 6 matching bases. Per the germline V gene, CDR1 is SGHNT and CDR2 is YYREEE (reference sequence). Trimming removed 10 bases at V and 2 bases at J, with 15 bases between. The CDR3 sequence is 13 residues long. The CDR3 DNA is TGTGCCTACAGGGTTGGCCCAAACACTGAAGCTTTCTTT. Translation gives CAYRVGPNTEAFF.

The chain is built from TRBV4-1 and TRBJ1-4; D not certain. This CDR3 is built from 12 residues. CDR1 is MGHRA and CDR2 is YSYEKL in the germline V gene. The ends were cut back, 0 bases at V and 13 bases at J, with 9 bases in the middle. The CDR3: CASSQDSRGLFF. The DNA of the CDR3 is TGCGCCAGCAGCCAAGACAGCCGCGGACTGTTTTTT.

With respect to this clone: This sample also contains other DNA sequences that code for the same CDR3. The DNA for the CDR3 is TGCAGCGCAAACAGGGGGCGGGGGAACACTGAAGCTTTCTTT. Its translation is CSANRGRGNTEAFF. The chain links TRBV29-1 to TRBJ1-1; 9 bases match TRBD1. Germline CDR1 and CDR2: SQVTM and ANQGSEA. V gave up 7 bases and J gave up 1 base; unmatched junction bases: 7. This CDR3 contains 14 residues.

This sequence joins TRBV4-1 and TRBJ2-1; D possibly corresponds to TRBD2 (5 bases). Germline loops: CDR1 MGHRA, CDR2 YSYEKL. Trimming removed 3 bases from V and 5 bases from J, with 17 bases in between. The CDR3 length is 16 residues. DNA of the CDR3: TGCGCCAGCAGCCAGACCGGGATACCGAGAAACAATGAGCAGTTCTTC. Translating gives CASSQTGIPRNNEQFF.